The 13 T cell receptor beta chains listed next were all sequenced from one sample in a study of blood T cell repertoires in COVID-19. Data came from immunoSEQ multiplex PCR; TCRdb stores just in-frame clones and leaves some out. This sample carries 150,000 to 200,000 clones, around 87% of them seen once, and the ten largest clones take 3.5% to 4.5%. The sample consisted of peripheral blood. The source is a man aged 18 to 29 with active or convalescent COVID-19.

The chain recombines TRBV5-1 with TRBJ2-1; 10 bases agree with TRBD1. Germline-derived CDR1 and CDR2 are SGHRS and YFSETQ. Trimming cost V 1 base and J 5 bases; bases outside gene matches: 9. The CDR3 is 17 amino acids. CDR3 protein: CASSLMIGTGDHNEQFF. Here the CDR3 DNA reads TGCGCCAGCAGCTTGATGATCGGGACAGGGGATCACAATGAGCAGTTCTTC.

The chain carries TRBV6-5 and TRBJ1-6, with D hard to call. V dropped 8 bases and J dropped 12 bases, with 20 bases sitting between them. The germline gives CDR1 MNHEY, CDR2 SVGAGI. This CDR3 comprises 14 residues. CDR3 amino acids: CASLTRGSKGPLHF. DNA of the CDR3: TGTGCCAGCCTGACTCGTGGGAGTAAAGGACCCCTCCACTTT.

The CDR3 reads CASSGQGRGNTIYF. The DNA of the CDR3 is TGTGCCAGCAGTGGACAGGGGCGAGGAAACACCATATATTTT. The gene calls are TRBV28 and TRBJ1-3; 9 bases line up with TRBD1. The CDR3 sequence is 14 residues long. Germline V gives CDR1 MDHEN, CDR2 SYDVKM. Trimming at V came to 5 bases and at J to 4 bases, leaving 3 bases not matched to a gene.

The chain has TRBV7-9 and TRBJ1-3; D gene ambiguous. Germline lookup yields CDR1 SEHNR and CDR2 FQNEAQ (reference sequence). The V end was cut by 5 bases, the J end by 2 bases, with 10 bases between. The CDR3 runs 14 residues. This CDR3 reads CASSPTATGNTIYF. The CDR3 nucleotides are TGTGCCAGCAGCCCGACTGCGACTGGAAACACCATATATTTT.

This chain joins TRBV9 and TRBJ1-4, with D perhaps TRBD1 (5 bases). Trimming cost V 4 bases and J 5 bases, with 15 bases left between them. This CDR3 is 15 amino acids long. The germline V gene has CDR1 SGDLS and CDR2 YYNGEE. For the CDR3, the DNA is TGTGCCAGCAGCTCGTTTAGGGGCACGAATGAAAAACTGTTTTTT. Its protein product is CASSSFRGTNEKLFF.

Here the CDR3 DNA reads TGTGCCACCAGCAGAGATCGCGGCAGCACTGAAGCTTTCTTT. It is translated as CATSRDRGSTEAFF. J is TRBJ1-1 and V is TRBV15; the D is unclear. CDR1 and CDR2 from the germline V gene are LNHNV and YYDKDF (reference sequence). The CDR3 is made up of 14 amino acids. Trimming pared 0 bases from V and 4 bases from J, leaving 9 bases between.

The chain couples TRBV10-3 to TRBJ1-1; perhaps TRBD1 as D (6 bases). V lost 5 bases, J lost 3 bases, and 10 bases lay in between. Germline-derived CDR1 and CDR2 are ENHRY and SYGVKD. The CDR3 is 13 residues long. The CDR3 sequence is CAISNTGYTEAFF. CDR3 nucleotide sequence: TGTGCCATCAGTAATACAGGGTACACTGAAGCTTTCTTT.

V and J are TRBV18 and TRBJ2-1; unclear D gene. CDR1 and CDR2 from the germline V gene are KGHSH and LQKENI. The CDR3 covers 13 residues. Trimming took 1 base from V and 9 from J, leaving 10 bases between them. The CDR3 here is CASSPRLEVEQFF. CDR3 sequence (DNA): TGTGCCAGCTCACCACGGCTCGAGGTTGAGCAGTTCTTC.

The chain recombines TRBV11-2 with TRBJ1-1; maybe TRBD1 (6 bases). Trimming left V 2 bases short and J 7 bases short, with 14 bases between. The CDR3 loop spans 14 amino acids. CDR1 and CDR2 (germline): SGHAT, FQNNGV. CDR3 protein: CASSLLGRGLEAFF. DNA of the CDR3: TGTGCCAGCAGCTTATTGGGCAGGGGCCTTGAAGCTTTCTTT.

The CDR3 region is CASSTGTGWDQPQHF. Here the CDR3 DNA reads TGTGCCAGCAGTACCGGGACAGGGTGGGATCAGCCCCAGCATTTT. The rearrangement uses TRBV2 and TRBJ1-5; 9 bases line up with TRBD1. Trimming took 5 bases from V and 5 from J; bases not matched to a gene: 7. The germline CDR1 and CDR2 sequences are SNHLY and FYNNEI. This CDR3 region has 15 residues.

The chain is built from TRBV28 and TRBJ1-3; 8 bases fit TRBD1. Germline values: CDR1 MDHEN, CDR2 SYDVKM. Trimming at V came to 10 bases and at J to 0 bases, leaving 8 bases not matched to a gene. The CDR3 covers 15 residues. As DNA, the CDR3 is TGTGCCACCTTTGACAGGGGATACTCTGGAAACACCATATATTTT. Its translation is CATFDRGYSGNTIYF.

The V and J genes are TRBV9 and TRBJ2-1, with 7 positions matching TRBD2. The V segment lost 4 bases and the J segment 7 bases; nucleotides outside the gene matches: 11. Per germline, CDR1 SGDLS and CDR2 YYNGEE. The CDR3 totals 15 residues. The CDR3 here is CASSTSGLVRNEQFF. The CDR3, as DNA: TGTGCCAGCAGCACTTCCGGACTAGTGAGGAATGAGCAGTTCTTC.

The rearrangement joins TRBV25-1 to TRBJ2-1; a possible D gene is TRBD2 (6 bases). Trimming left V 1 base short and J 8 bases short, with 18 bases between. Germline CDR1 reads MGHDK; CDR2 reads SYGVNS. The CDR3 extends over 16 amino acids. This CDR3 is CASSELGGRGLHEQFF. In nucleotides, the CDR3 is TGTGCCAGCAGTGAATTAGGTGGTAGGGGACTGCATGAGCAGTTCTTC.